The next 11 T cell receptor beta chains were all read from a single sample in a study of T cell repertoires in cytomegalovirus infection (dated by TCRdb to the late 2010s). Sequencing took place on an Illumina HiSeq 1500. TCRdb trimmed the raw reads at Q25, called clones with MiXCR and kept productive beta chains. Entries are consolidated by CDR3 protein sequence, retaining the most common genes and DNA. The sample has 300,000 to 400,000 distinct CDR3 sequences on record, roughly 20% of them singletons. Jointly, the top ten make up roughly 8.7% of the sample. Material for sequencing was PBMCs. The receptors were gathered from a human donor in good health (CMV status not recorded). Some clones in this sample may be carry-over from other donors' samples.

The chain employs TRBV20-1 and TRBJ1-5; tentatively, D is TRBD1 (6 bases). The CDR3 extends over 14 amino acids. V was cut by 1 base and J by 4 bases, with 11 bases left in between. From germline, CDR1 is DFQATT and CDR2 SNEGSKA (reference sequence). CDR3 sequence (DNA): TGCAGTGCTAGAGGATCAGGGGATAATCAGCCCCAGCATTTT. This gives the protein CSARGSGDNQPQHF.

This clonotype was found once. The chain joins TRBV19 to TRBJ2-2; possibly TRBD1 or TRBD2 for D (5 bases each). Per germline, CDR1 LNHDA and CDR2 SQIVND (reference sequence). This CDR3 has 11 residues. Between the trimmed V and J ends, which lost 10 bases and 6 bases, there was a span of 9 bases. The CDR3 reads CATGTAGELFF. The DNA for the CDR3 is TGTGCCACCGGGACCGCCGGGGAGCTGTTTTTT.

The CDR3 sequence: CSARDGLAGVETQYF. CDR3 sequence (DNA): TGCAGTGCTAGAGATGGGCTAGCGGGAGTGGAGACCCAGTACTTC. The chain carries TRBV20-1 and TRBJ2-5; 10 bases agree with TRBD2. V shed 0 bases, J shed 5 bases, and the junction held 6 bases outside the gene matches. Germline V gene lookup returns CDR1 DFQATT and CDR2 SNEGSKA (reference sequence). This CDR3 has 15 residues.

Ten or more counts support this clonotype. The chain is built from TRBV18 and TRBJ1-5; D remains ambiguous. Germline CDR1 reads KGHSH; CDR2 reads LQKENI. The CDR3 consists of 15 residues. Trimming took 3 bases from V and 0 from J, leaving 9 bases between them. This CDR3 reads CASSPSTNSNQPQHF. The DNA for the CDR3 is TGTGCCAGCTCACCTTCGACAAATAGCAATCAGCCCCAGCATTTT.

This clonotype was recorded at least ten times. The V call is TRBV12-3 or TRBV12-4, the J call TRBJ1-4; D not certain. Trimming took off 4 bases at V and 6 bases at J, with 9 bases between the two ends. This CDR3 contains 13 residues. The CDR3 loop is CASSYSQHEKLFF. Here the CDR3 DNA reads TGTGCCAGCAGTTATAGCCAGCATGAAAAACTGTTTTTT.

This clonotype was detected only a few times. V and J are TRBV4-1 and TRBJ1-6, with D unresolved. Germline CDR1 is MGHRA and CDR2 is YSYEKL. The ends were cut back, 0 bases at V and 0 bases at J, with 18 bases in the middle. The CDR3 has 20 residues. The CDR3 bases are TGCGCCAGCAGCCAAGATTGGTTTGCGTCAGTAAGCTCCTATAATTCACCCCTCCACTTT. Protein sequence: CASSQDWFASVSSYNSPLHF.

The DNA of the CDR3 is TGTGCCAGCAGTTCTCCCGGGGCTGCAACTAATGAAAAACTGTTTTTT. This translates into CASSSPGAATNEKLFF. This chain uses TRBV28 with TRBJ1-4; possibly TRBD1 for D (5 bases). V was clipped by 4 bases and J by 0 bases, with 12 bases between them. The CDR3 is 16 residues long. Looked up from germline, CDR1 is MDHEN and CDR2 is SYDVKM.

This clonotype appeared a few times. V usage is TRBV15 and J usage is TRBJ2-2; D might be TRBD1 (7 bases). Deletions cut 1 base from V and 6 bases from J, with 12 bases between. Germline V gene data show CDR1 as LNHNV and CDR2 as YYDKDF (reference sequence). The CDR3 totals 15 residues. CDR3 DNA sequence: TGTGCCACCAGCAGAGGGAGGGGGCGAGCCGGGGAGCTGTTTTTT. It translates to CATSRGRGRAGELFF.

This clonotype was observed many times. The chain uses TRBV7-9 and TRBJ1-1; 7 bases map to TRBD1. V lost 0 bases and J lost 5; bases outside the gene matches: 6. CDR1 is SEHNR and CDR2 is FQNEAQ in the germline V gene (reference sequence). The CDR3 is made up of 15 amino acids. As DNA, the CDR3 is TGTGCCAGCAGCTTAGCGCAGACAGGGTGGACTGAAGCTTTCTTT. Its translation is CASSLAQTGWTEAFF.

This clonotype was counted ten times or more. CDR3 nucleotides: TGTGCCAGCAGCTTAGAGGGCAATTTGAAGGGGGGCGCAGATACGCAGTATTTT. Translating it yields CASSLEGNLKGGADTQYF. The chain employs TRBV7-3 and TRBJ2-3, with D possibly being TRBD1 or TRBD2 (6 bases each). Trimming cost V 2 bases and J 4 bases, with 22 bases left between them. Germline-derived CDR1 and CDR2 are SGHTA and FQGTGA. The CDR3 length is 18 residues.

The V and J genes are TRBV20-1 and TRBJ2-3, with D perhaps TRBD1 (6 bases). The CDR3 has 15 amino acids. CDR1 is DFQATT, CDR2 SNEGSKA, per germline (reference sequence). The V end lost 0 bases, the J end lost 8 bases, and 18 bases lay between the germline ends. The CDR3: CSAREAWAPQGTQYF. In DNA, the CDR3 is TGCAGTGCTAGAGAAGCCTGGGCCCCACAGGGTACGCAGTATTTT.